This TCR beta chain derives from a study of blood T cell repertoires in COVID-19. Enrolled during active infection, Seattle patients were then followed longitudinally. Between the trimmed V and J ends, which lost 1 base and 5 bases, there was a span of 16 bases. CDR3 length equals 17 residues. Germline CDR1 and CDR2: SGHRS and YFSETQ. TCRdb's copy holds only in-frame clones and misses some; the assay was immunoSEQ multiplex PCR. The table records approximately 440,000 clones, 88% of them present only once. This clonotype originated in a woman between 50 and 59 years old with COVID-19, enrolled during active disease. The sequencing sample was made of peripheral blood. The J gene is TRBJ1-6, the V gene TRBV5-1, with a tentative D call TRBD1 (6 bases). The CDR3 protein is CASSLKLRDTDNSPLHF. CDR3 in DNA: TGCGCCAGCAGCTTGAAATTGAGGGACACCGATAATTCACCCCTCCACTTT.